This TCR beta chain stems from a study of OX40 agonist ivuxolimab in advanced cancers. Study-level findings and limits: CD4+ and CD8+ blood T cells expanded clonally by week 6 at 0.1 to 3.0 mg/kg. Averaged across samples, CD8+ T cells carried more expanded clones than CD4+ did.

V lost 5 bases to trimming and J lost 4 bases, with 14 bases between them. This CDR3 contains 14 residues. Germline CDR1 reads MNHEY; CDR2 reads SMNVEV (reference sequence). On this clone: As yet, its antigen is unknown.

TCRdb's copy holds only in-frame clones and misses some; the assay was immunoSEQ multiplex PCR. The sample lists 28,000 or so clones, 85% to 95% seen once, with 26% in the top ten. The TCR comes from an adult with an advanced solid tumor such as melanoma, head and neck, liver or kidney cancer. V gene TRBV27 combines with J gene TRBJ1-1; a possible D gene is TRBD1 (6 bases). Sequencing used CD4+ or CD8+ T cells sorted from blood, obtained in a trial of the OX40 agonist ivuxolimab. The CDR3 DNA follows: TGTGCCAGCAGTCCATACAGGGTCGGCACTGAAGCTTTCTTT. Translation gives CASSPYRVGTEAFF.